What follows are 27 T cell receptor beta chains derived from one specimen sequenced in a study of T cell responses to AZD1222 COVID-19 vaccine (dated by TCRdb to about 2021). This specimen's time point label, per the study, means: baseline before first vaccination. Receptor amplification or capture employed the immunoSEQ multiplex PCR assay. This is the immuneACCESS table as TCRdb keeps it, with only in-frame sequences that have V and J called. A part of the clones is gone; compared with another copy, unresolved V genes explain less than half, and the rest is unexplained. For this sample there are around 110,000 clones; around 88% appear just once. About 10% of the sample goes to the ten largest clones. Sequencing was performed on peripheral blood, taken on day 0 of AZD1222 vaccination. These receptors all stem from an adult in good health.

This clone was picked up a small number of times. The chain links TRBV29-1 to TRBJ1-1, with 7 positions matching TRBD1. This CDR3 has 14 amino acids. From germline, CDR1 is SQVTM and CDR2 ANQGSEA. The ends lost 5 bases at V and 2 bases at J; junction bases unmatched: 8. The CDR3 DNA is TGCAGCGTTCCATGGGACAGCATTAACACTGAAGCTTTCTTT. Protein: CSVPWDSINTEAFF.

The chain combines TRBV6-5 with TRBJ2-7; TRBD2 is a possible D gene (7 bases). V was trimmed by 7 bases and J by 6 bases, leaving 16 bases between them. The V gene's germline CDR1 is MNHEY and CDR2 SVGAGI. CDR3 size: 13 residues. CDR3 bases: TGTGCCAGCACCGAAGGGGGGGCAATCGAGCAGTACTTC. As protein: CASTEGGAIEQYF.

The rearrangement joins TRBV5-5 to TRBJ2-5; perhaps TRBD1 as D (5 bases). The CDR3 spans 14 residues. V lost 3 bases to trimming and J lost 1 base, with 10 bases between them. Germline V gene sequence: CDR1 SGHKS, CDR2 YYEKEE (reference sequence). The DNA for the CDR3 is TGTGCCAGCAGCTGGACGGACATCCAAGAGACCCAGTACTTC. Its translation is CASSWTDIQETQYF.

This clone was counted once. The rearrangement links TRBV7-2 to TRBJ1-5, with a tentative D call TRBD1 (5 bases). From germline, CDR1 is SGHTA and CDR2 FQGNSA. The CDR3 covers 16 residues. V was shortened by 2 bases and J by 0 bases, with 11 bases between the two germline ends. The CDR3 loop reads CASSLMTVDSNQPQHF. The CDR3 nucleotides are TGTGCCAGCAGCTTAATGACAGTGGATAGCAATCAGCCCCAGCATTTT.

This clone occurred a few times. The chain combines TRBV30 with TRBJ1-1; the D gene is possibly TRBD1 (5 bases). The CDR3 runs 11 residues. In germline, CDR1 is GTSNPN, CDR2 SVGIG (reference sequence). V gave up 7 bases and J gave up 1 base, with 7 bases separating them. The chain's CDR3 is CAFGQNTEAFF. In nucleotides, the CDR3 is TGTGCCTTCGGACAGAACACTGAAGCTTTCTTT.

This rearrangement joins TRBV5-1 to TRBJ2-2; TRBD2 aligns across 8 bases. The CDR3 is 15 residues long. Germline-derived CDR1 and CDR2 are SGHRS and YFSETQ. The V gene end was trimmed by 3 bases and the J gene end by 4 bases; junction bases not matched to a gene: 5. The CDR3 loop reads CASSSGGPGTGELFF. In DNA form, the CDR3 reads TGCGCCAGCAGCTCGGGGGGGCCGGGCACCGGGGAGCTGTTTTTT.

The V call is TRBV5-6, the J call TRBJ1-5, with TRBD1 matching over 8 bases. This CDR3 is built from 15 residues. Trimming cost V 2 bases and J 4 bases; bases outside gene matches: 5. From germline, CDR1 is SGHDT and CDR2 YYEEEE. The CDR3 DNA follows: TGTGCCAGCAGCTTAGGACAGGGTGTGAATCAGCCCCAGCATTTT. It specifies CASSLGQGVNQPQHF. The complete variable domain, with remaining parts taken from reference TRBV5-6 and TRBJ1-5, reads DAGVTQSPTHLIKTRGQQVTLRCSPKSGHDTVSWYQQALGQGPQFIFQYYEEEERQRGNFPDRFSGHQFPNYSSELNVNALLLGDSALYLCASSLGQGVNQPQHFGDGTRLSIL.

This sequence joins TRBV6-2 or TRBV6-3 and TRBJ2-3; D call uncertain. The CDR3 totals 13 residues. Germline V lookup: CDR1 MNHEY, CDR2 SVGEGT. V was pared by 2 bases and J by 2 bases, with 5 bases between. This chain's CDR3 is CASSYANTDTQYF. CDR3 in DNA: TGTGCCAGCAGTTACGCTAACACAGATACGCAGTATTTT.

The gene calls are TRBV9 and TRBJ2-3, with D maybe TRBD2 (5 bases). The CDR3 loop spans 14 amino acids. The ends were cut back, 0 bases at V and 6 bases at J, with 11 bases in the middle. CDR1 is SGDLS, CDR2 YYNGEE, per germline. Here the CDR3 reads CASSVVGVVDTQYF. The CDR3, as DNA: TGTGCCAGCAGCGTAGTGGGAGTTGTGGATACGCAGTATTTT.

Written as DNA, the CDR3 is TGCGCCAGCAGCTTGGTTCAGGGCAATGAAAAACTGTTTTTT. Protein sequence: CASSLVQGNEKLFF. The chain combines TRBV5-1 with TRBJ1-4; a possible D gene is TRBD1 (5 bases). Germline CDR1 is SGHRS and CDR2 is YFSETQ. Trimming stripped 0 bases from V and 5 bases from J, with 8 bases between. CDR3 size: 14 residues.

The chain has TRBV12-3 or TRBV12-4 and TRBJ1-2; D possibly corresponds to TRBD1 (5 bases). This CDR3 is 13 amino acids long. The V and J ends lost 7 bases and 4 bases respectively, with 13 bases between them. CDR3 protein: CASTPSGGYGYTF. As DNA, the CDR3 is TGTGCCAGCACTCCTTCGGGGGGCTATGGCTACACCTTC.

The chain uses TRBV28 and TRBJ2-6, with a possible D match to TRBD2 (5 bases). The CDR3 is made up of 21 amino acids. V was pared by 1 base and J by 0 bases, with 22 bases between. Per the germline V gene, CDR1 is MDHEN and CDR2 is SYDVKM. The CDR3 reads CASSLSPGYFYPNSGANVLTF. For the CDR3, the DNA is TGTGCCAGCAGTTTATCGCCGGGGTATTTTTATCCCAACTCTGGGGCCAACGTCCTGACTTTC. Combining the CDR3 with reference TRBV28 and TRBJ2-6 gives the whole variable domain DVKVTQSSRYLVKRTGEKVFLECVQDMDHENMFWYRQDPGLGLRLIYFSYDVKMKEKGDIPEGYSVSREKKERFSLILESASTNQTSMYLCASSLSPGYFYPNSGANVLTFGAGSRLTVL.

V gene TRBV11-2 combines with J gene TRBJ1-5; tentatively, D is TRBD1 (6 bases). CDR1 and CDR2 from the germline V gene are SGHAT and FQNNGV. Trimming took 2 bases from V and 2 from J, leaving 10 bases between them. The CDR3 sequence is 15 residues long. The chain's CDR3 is CASSLQDSRNQPQHF. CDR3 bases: TGTGCCAGCAGCTTACAGGACAGTCGCAATCAGCCCCAGCATTTT.

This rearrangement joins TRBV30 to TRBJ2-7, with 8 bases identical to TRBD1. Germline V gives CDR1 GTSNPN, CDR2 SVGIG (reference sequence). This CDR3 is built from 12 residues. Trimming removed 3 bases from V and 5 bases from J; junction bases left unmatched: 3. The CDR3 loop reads CAWSAGGDEQYF. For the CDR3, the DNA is TGTGCCTGGAGCGCAGGGGGCGACGAGCAGTACTTC.

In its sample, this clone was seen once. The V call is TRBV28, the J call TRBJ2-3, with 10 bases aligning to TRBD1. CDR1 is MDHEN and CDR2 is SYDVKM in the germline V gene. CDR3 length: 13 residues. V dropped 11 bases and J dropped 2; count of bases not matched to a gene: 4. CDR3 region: CAVGQGVTDTQYF. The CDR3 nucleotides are TGTGCCGTCGGACAGGGGGTCACAGATACGCAGTATTTT.

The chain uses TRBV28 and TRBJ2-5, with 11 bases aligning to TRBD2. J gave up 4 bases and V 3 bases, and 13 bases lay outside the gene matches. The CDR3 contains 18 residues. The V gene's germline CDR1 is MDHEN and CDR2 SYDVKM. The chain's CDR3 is CASSLAGLAGGPGETQYF. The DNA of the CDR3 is TGTGCCAGCAGTTTGGCTGGGTTAGCGGGGGGGCCGGGAGAGACCCAGTACTTC.

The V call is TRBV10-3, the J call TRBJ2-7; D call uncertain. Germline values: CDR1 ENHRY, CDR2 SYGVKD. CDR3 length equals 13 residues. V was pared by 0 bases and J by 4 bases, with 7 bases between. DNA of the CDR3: TGTGCCATCAGTGAGTCGACGCTTTACGAGCAGTACTTC. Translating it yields CAISESTLYEQYF.

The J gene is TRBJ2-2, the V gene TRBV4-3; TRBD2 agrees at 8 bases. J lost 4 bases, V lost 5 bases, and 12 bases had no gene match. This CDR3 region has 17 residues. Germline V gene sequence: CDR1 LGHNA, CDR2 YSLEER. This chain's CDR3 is CASSKYPGGGSTGELFF. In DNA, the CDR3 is TGCGCCAGCAGCAAGTACCCGGGGGGGGGCAGCACCGGGGAGCTGTTTTTT.

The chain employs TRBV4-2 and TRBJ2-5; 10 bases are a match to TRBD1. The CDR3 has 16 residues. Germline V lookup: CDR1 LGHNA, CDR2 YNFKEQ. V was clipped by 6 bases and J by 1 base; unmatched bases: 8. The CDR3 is CASRSRGQGTQETQYF. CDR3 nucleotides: TGTGCCAGCAGAAGTCGGGGACAGGGGACCCAAGAGACCCAGTACTTC.

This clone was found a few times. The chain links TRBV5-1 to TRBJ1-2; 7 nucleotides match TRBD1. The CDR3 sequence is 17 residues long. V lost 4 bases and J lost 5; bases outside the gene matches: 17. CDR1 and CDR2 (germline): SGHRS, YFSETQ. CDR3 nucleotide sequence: TGCGCCAGCAGCCCCGCACGACAGGGACCCATTCAGTATGGCTACACCTTC. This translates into CASSPARQGPIQYGYTF.

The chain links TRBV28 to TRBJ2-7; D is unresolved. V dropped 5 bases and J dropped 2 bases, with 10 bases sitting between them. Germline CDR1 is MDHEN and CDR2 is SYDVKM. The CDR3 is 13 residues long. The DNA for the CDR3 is TGTGCCAGCAGTGCCAATCCCGCCTACGAGCAGTACTTC. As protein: CASSANPAYEQYF.

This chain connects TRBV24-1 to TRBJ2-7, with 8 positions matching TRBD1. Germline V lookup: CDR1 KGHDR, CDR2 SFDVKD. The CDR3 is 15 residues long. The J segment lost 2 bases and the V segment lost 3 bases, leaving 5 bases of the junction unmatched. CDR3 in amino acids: CATSDGQGGTYEQYF. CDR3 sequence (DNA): TGTGCCACCAGTGATGGACAGGGAGGCACCTACGAGCAGTACTTC.

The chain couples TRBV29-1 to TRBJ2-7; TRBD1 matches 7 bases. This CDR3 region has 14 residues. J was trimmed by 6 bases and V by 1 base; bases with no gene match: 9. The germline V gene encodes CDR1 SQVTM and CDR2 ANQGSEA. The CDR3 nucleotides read TGCAGCGTTGAAGCGGGACAGTTTATGAGCGAGCAGTACTTC. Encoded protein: CSVEAGQFMSEQYF.

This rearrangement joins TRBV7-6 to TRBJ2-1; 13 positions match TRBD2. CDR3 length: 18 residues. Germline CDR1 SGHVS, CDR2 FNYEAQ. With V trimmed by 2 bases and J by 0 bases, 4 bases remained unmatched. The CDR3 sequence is CASSLRLAGGSSYNEQFF. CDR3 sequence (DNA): TGTGCCAGCAGCTTAAGACTAGCGGGGGGAAGCTCCTACAATGAGCAGTTCTTC.

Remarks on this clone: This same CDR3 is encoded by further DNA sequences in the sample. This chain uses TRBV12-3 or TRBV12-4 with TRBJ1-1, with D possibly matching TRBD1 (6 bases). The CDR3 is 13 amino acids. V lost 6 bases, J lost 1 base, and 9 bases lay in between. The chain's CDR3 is CASSLQGNTEAFF. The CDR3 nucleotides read TGTGCCAGCAGCTTACAGGGGAACACTGAAGCTTTCTTT.

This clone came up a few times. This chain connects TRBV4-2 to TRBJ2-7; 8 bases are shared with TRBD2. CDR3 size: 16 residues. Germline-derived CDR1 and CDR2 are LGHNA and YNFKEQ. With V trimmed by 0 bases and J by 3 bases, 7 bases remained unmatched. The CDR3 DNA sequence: TGTGCCAGCAGCCAAGAATTCAGCGGGGGTTACTACGAGCAGTACTTC. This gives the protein CASSQEFSGGYYEQYF.

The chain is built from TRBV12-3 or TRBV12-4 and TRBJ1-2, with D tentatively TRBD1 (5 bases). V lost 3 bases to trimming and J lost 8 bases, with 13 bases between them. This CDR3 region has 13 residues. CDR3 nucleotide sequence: TGTGCCAGCAGTTTTTGGGGGTCGGTAGGCTACACCTTC. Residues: CASSFWGSVGYTF.